The rows below give T cell receptor beta chains drawn from one sample of a study of low-dose radiotherapy and immunotherapy resistance in tumors. MiXCR, run by TCRdb on the reads, gives a single entry per CDR3 protein. Among some 45,000 distinct CDR3 sequences listed, approximately 12% were seen once. Source: PBMCs, taken before treatment. The receptor set was obtained from a female donor with ovarian cancer. CDR3s include the opening cysteine and the closing phenylalanine or tryptophan. Expanded clones get a size class; other rows say once, few or many, or leave the size out.

many	TRBJ1-1	TRBV19	CASTGWSTEAFF
many	TRBJ2-7	TRBV6-6	CASRGLAGYEQYF
many	TRBJ2-7	TRBV19	CASSIFRRGVPGEQYF
many	TRBJ2-4	TRBV6-5	CASSPGTGAGLAKNIQYF
many	TRBJ2-7	TRBV20-1	CSARSGVYEQYF
many	TRBJ2-1	TRBV19	CASSIDAKQFF
many	TRBJ1-4	TRBV20-1	CSAGVQGNEKLFF
-	TRBJ2-1	TRBV29-1	CSARSTTYNEQFF
many	TRBJ2-2	TRBV11-2	CASSLVGGTATGELFF
many	TRBJ2-1	TRBV25-1	CASIESSSYNEQFF
many	TRBJ2-1	TRBV7-2	CASSLGPGQEQFF
-	TRBJ2-1	TRBV9	CASSVGSSGGLVHEQFF
many	TRBJ2-1	TRBV5-1	CASSLLTSGTANEQFF
many	TRBJ1-1	TRBV5-1	CASQQRDSTEAFF
many	TRBJ2-3	TRBV11-2	CASSLAEGFSTDTQYF
many	TRBJ2-3	TRBV29-1	CSVEGGTDTQYF
many	TRBJ2-6	TRBV7-6	CASSLGVSSGANVLTF
many	TRBJ1-5	TRBV19	CASRHQGAPMSNQPQHF
many	TRBJ1-2	TRBV3-1	CASSHGQGGYGYTF
many	TRBJ2-7	TRBV30	CAWTYNYEQYF
many	TRBJ2-2	TRBV19	CASSTQGTGELFF
many	TRBJ1-2	TRBV30	CAFHSRANGYTF
-	TRBJ2-1	TRBV4-1	CASSPRQGWGDNELF
many	TRBJ2-7	TRBV5-6	CASSFRGRVNYEQYF
many	TRBJ2-7	TRBV28	CASSRLAGGREQYF
many	TRBJ2-2	TRBV7-2	CASSPRGATEAGELFF
many	TRBJ1-4	TRBV11-2	CASSLDPTGINEKLFF
-	TRBJ2-7	TRBV11-2	CASSLGQGSPYEQYF
many	TRBJ2-7	TRBV27	CASSQDSNYYEQYF
many	TRBJ2-7	TRBV29-1	CSVGQGVYEQYF
many	TRBJ2-6	TRBV27	CASSRLPGSGANVLTF
many	TRBJ2-3	TRBV20-1	CSARDTSGTDTQYF
many	TRBJ2-7	TRBV24-1	CATSDLPPRGEVYEQYF
many	TRBJ1-2	TRBV5-1	CASSTAGARDGYTF
-	TRBJ2-7	TRBV10-2	CASKDSSYEQYF
many	TRBJ2-1	TRBV5-8	CASAEGRGQFSYNEQFF
many	TRBJ2-1	TRBV6-6	CASSFLNRDTLFF
many	TRBJ2-5	TRBV29-1	CSVEDLGTAGGFQETQYF
many	TRBJ2-1	TRBV28	CATKSPRPLSYNEQFF
-	TRBJ1-3	TRBV12-5	CASGFSGNTIYF
many	TRBJ1-1	TRBV19	CASSPRGNTEAFF
many	TRBJ2-7	TRBV18	CASSAGGPIEQYF
many	TRBJ1-6	TRBV13	CASSSPPRDQRSPLHF
-	TRBJ1-3	TRBV28	CATKTGPSSGNTIYF
many	TRBJ2-3	TRBV2	CASSVNRPSSTDTQYF
few	TRBJ2-2	TRBV10-3	CAIMGGAGGTGELFF